This entry concerns a single T cell receptor (beta chain). The specificity of this receptor is unknown. It has no much larger one-base neighbor in the sample; base qualities were not kept. The data originate from a study of blood T cell repertoires in COVID-19 (dated by TCRdb to 2018 to 2021). Broadly, across the study: Collaborator samples came from the United States, Italy and Spain and covered acute and convalescent phases of COVID-19. The prospective study material was composed of cDNA or gDNA derived from T cells, B-cell-depleted T cells, or PBMCs. The dataset comprised deeply sampled blood TCRbeta repertoires from subjects exposed to, actively infected with, or recovered from COVID-19. A freely available public database, intended as a resource for researchers studying the immune response to SARS-CoV-2, is where the repertoires were released. Samples were obtained from the ongoing ImmuneRACE study (first 160 participants) and from 1,254 subjects provided by 6 global collaborators. Nearly every sample came with metadata listing a de-identified subject ID, COVID-19 status, age in years and sex. Where available, HLA class I and class II types were taken from metadata supplied by the sample provider and were not determined by assay-based typing. Points the paper makes about the study in general: The quantity of clinical and demographic metadata differed by source and by participant and was supplied without curation.

Collaborating institutions collected whole blood in K2EDTA tubes following their own protocols. For TCRbeta analysis, collaborators shipped samples in one of three forms: frozen whole blood, isolated PBMCs, or DNA extracted from either of those sample types. TCRbeta CDR3 regions were amplified from genomic DNA using the immunoSEQ Assay, a bias-controlled multiplex PCR. Per the source publication's procedure: Nucleated cell counts per sample were estimated from amplification of reference gene primers within the assay. To quantify the absolute abundance of each unique TCRbeta CDR3 rearrangement, sequence reads were collapsed and filtered. For each sample, productive Simpson clonality was calculated by taking the square root of Simpson's diversity index across productive rearrangements. TCRdb provides this immuneACCESS table in a form limited to in-frame rearrangements. Some clones are lacking; in checked studies, under half of them reflect an unresolved V gene, and why the rest are absent is not known. From that table come the V and J calls and clone size; the DNA was used to work out D and trimming. The sample table lists 85,000 to 100,000 clones, 86% of them with a count of one. The ten largest clones represent under 15% of the sample.

V gives up 1 base and J gives up 6 bases, and the segment between their germline ends measures 13 bases. The CDR1 and CDR2 encoded by the germline V gene (reference sequence) are LNHDA and SQIVND. Spanning cysteine to phenylalanine, the CDR3 consists of 15 amino acids. CDR3 DNA only is kept here, 45 bases in frame from base 1. Material for sequencing was peripheral blood. The chain links TRBV19 with TRBJ1-5, with no confident D gene call. The source is a woman in her fifties or sixties in a cohort sampled during active or convalescent COVID-19. The CDR3 amino acid sequence is: CASSIVPKGSQPQHF. The base sequence is TGTGCCAGTAGTATAGTCCCCAAAGGGAGTCAGCCCCAGCATTTT.